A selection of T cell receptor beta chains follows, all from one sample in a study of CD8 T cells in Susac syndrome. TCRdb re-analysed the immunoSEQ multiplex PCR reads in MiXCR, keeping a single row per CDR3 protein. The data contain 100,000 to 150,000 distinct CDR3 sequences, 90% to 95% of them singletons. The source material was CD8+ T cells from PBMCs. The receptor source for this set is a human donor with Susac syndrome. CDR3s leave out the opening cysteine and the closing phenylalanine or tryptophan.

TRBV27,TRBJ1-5,ASSFRGANQPQH
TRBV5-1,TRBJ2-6,ASSLSQGYGANVLT
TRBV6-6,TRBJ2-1,ASSYGLAGEEQF
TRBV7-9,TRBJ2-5,ASGTGTTPQETQY
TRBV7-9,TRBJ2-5,ASSLVTGYQETQY
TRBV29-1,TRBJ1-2,SVGGQGALPRGYT
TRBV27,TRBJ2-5,ASSFRGGGETQY
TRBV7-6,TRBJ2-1,ASSSIAGAYNEQF
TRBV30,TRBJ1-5,AWSVWGGSNQPQH
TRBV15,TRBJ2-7,ATSRAAGSEQY
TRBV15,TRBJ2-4,ATSRGLNTLAKNIQY
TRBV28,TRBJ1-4,ASSVTYSTNEKLF
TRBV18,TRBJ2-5,ASSPRDSQETQY
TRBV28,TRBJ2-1,ASRPSGGGPKYTSSYNEQF
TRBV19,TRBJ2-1,ASSPRQGDEQF
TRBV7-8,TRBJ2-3,ASTPLTGGGTDTQY
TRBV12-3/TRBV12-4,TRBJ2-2,ASSLLAGVGELF
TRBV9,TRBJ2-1,ASSDSGEYNEQF
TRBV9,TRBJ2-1,ASSVALGGSYNEQF
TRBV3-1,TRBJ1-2,ASSPRTANYGYT
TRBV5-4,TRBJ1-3,ASSDSSYSGNTIY
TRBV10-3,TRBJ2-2,ATQGFGNTGELF
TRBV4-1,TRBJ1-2,ASSQDSRANYGYT
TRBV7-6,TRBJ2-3,ASSLEVRGTSGGTHPQY
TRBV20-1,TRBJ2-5,SAQGTLGTQY
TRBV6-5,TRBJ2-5,ASRESNQETQY
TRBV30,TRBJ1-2,AWSYASANYGYT
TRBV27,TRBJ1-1,ASSSWGLNTEAF
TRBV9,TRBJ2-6,ASSVALGQLSSGANVLT
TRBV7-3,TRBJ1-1,ASSLTGVGTEAF
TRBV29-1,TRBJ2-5,SVQGEETQY
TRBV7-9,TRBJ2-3,ASSLVTGRTDTQY
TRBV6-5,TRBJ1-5,ASSLTGTGVPQPQH
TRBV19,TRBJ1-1,ASRSNTEAF
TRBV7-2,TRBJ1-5,ASGSPGNQPQH
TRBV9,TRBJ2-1,ASSPTVGNEQF
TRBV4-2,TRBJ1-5,ASSLHAGPNQPQH
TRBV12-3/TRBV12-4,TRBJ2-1,ACGEGGINEQF
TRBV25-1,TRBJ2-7,ASSDVAYEQY
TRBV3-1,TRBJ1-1,ASSRGWARDTEAF
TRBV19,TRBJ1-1,ASTITGNTEAF
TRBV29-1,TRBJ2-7,SVEEGSGTYEQY
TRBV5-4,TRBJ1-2,ASSVRRSGANYGYT
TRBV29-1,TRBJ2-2,SVEAQGMEHGELF
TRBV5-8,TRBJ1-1,ASSLGVGEDTEAF
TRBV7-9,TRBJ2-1,ASSFEQGVRNEQF
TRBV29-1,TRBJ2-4,SVSPAGLAKNIQY
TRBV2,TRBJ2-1,AAAASGRSYNEQF
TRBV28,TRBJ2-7,ASSTLREDRTYYEQY